This T cell receptor (beta chain) stems from a study of regulatory T cells in long-lasting Graves disease. The time point is: persistent/refractory GD, antithyroid drugs over 5 years with positive TRAb. Scientists built the TCR library using RNA that was extracted from PBMCs. Assembly of TCR beta libraries relied on iRepertoire HTBI primers together with Arm-PCR of CDR3 regions. Using its own MiXCR run on the multiplex PCR reads, TCRdb lists one record per CDR3 protein. The sample holds 650,000 to 700,000 distinct CDR3 sequences, approximately 29% seen once. Points on this clonotype: As yet, its antigen is unknown.

There are 14 residues in the CDR3. The V gene end was trimmed by 6 bases and the J gene end by 2 bases; junction bases not matched to a gene: 8. Germline CDR1 DFQATT, CDR2 SNEGSKA (reference sequence). Points from the study as a whole: Lower TCR diversity was seen in persistent Graves' patients than in newly diagnosed ones.

The receptor comes from a female donor with Graves disease. The chain has TRBV20-1 and TRBJ1-2; 8 nucleotides line up with TRBD1. This specimen consisted of peripheral blood mononuclear cells (PBMCs), obtained when the disease was refractory, from a patient treated with antithyroid drugs. The CDR3 DNA reads TGCAGTGCCACCGTACAGGGGGGGAACTATGGCTACACCTTC. Amino acid sequence: CSATVQGGNYGYTF.